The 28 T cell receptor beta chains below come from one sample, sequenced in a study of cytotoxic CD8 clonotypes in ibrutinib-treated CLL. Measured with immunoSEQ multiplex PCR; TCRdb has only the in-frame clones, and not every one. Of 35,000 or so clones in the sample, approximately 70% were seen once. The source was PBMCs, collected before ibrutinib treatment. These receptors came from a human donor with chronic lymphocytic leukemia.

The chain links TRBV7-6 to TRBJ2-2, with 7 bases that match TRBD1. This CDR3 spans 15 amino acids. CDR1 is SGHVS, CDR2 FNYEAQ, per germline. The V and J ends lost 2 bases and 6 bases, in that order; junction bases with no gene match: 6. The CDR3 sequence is CASSLWSTGAGELFF. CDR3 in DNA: TGTGCCAGCAGCTTATGGTCTACAGGGGCCGGGGAGCTGTTTTTT.

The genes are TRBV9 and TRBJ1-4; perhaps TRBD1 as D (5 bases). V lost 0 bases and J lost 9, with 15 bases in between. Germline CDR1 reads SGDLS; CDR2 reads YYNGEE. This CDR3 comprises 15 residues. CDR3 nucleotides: TGTGCCAGCAGCGTAGCCGGGGACTCTGAGAAAAAACTGTTTTTT. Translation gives CASSVAGDSEKKLFF.

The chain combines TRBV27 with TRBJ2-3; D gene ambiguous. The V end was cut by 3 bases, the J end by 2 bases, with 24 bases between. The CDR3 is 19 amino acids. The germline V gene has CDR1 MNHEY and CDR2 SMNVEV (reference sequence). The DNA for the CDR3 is TGTGCCAGCAGTTTTTTAGCAGTCGGGTCCATCCCGAACACAGATACGCAGTATTTT. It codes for CASSFLAVGSIPNTDTQYF.

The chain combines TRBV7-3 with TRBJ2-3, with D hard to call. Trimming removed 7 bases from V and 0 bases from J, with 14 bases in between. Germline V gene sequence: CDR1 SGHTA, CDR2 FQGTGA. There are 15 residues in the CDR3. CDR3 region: CASNLLELSTDTQYF. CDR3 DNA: TGTGCCAGCAACCTCCTTGAGTTAAGCACAGATACGCAGTATTTT.

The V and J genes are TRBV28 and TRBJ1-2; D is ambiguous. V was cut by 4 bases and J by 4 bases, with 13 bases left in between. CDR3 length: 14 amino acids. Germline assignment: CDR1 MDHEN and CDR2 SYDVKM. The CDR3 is CASSSQASRYGYTF. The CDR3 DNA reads TGTGCCAGCAGTTCGCAGGCCTCCCGCTATGGCTACACCTTC.

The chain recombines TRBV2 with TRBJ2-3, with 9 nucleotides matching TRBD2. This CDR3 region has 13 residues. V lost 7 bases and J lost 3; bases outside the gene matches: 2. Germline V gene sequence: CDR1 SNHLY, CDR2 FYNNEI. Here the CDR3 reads CASILAGTDTQYF. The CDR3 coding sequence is TGTGCCAGCATCCTAGCGGGAACAGATACGCAGTATTTT.

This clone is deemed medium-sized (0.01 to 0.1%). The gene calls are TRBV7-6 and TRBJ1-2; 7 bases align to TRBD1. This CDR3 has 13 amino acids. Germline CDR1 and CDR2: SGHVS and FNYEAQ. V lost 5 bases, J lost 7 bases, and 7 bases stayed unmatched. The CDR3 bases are TGTGCCAGCAGCAACCGGGACAGTCGTGGCTACACCTTC. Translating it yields CASSNRDSRGYTF.

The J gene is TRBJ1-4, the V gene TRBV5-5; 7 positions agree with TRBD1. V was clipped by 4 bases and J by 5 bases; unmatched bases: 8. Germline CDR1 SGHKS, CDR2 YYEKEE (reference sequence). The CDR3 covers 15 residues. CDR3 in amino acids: CASSPTTGRNEKLFF. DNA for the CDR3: TGTGCCAGCAGCCCGACGACAGGGAGGAATGAAAAACTGTTTTTT. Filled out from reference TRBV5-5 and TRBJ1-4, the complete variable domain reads DAGVTQSPTHLIKTRGQQVTLRCSPISGHKSVSWYQQVLGQGPQFIFQYYEKEERGRGNFPDRFSARQFPNYSSELNVNALLLGDSALYLCASSPTTGRNEKLFFGSGTQLSVL.

DNA for the CDR3: TGTGCCTGGAATTGGGACGGCTCCTACGAGCAGTACTTC. Its protein product is CAWNWDGSYEQYF. This chain joins TRBV30 and TRBJ2-7; D tentatively fits TRBD1 or TRBD2 (5 bases each). The CDR3 length is 13 residues. The V end was cut by 4 bases, the J end by 0 bases, with 10 bases between. The germline CDR1 and CDR2 sequences are GTSNPN and SVGIG (reference sequence).

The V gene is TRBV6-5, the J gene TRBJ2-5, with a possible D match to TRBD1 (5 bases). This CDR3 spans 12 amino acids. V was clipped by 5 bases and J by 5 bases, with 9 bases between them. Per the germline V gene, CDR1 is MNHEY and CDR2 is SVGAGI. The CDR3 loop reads CASSPGWETQYF. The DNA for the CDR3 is TGTGCCAGCAGTCCAGGGTGGGAGACCCAGTACTTC.

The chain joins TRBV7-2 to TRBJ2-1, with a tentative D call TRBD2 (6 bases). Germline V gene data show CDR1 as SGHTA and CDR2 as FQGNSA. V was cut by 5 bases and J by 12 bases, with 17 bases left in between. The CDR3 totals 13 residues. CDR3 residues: CASSLRDSQGQFF. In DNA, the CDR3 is TGTGCCAGCAGCCTGCGGGACTCCCAGGGGCAGTTCTTC.

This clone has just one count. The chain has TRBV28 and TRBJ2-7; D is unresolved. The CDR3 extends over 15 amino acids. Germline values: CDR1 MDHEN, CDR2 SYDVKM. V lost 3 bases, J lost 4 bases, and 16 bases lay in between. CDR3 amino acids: CASSLAGEGSYEQYF. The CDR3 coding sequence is TGTGCCAGCAGTTTGGCCGGCGAAGGAAGTTACGAGCAGTACTTC.

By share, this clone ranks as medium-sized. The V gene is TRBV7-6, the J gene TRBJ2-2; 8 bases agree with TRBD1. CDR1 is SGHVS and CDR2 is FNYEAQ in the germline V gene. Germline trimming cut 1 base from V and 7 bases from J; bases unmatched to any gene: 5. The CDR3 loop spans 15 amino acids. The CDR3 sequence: CASSLDQGAGGELFF. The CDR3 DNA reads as TGTGCCAGCAGCTTAGATCAGGGGGCGGGCGGGGAGCTGTTTTTT. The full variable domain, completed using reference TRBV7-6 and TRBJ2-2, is GAGVSQSPRYKVTKRGQDVALRCDPISGHVSLYWYRQALGQGPEFLTYFNYEAQQDKSGLPNDRFSAERPEGSISTLTIQRTEQRDSAMYRCASSLDQGAGGELFFGEGSRLTVL.

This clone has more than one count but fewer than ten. The CDR3 sequence: CASSESTGGGTDTQYF. CDR3 in DNA: TGTGCCAGCAGTGAATCGACAGGGGGAGGGACAGATACGCAGTATTTT. The chain combines TRBV6-4 with TRBJ2-3; 9 bases are shared with TRBD1. Germline CDR1 MRHNA, CDR2 SNTAGT. With 3 bases clipped from V and 3 bases from J, the junction kept 7 bases outside the gene matches. The CDR3 is made up of 16 amino acids.

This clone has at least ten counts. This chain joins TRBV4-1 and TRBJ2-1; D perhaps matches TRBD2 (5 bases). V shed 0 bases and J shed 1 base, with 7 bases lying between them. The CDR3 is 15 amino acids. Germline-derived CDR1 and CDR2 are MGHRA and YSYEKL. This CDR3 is CASSQEAVSYNEQFF. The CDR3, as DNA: TGCGCCAGCAGCCAAGAAGCGGTTTCCTACAATGAGCAGTTCTTC.

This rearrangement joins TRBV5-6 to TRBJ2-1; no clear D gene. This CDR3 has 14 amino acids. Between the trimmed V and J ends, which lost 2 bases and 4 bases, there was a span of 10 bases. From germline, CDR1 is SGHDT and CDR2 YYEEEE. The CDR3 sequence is CASSFYWEYNEQFF. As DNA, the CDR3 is TGTGCCAGCAGCTTCTATTGGGAATACAATGAGCAGTTCTTC.

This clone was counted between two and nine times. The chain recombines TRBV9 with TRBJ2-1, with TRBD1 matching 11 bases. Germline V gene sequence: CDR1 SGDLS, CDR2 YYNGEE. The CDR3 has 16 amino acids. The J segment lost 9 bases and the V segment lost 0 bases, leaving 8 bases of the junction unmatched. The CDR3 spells CASSVASGQGASEQFF. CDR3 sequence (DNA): TGTGCCAGCAGCGTAGCCTCCGGACAGGGGGCATCTGAGCAGTTCTTC.

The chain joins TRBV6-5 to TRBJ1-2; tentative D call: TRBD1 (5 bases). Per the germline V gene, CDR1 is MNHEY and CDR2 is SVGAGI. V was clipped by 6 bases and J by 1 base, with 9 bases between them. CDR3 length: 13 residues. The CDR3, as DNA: TGTGCCAGCAGACGACAGCTTAACTATGGCTACACCTTC. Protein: CASRRQLNYGYTF.

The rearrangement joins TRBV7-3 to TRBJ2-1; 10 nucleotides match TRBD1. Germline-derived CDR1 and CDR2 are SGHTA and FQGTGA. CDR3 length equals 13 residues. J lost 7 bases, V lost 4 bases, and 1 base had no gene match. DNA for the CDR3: TGTGCCAGCAGCTCGGGACAGGGGAATGAGCAGTTCTTC. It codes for CASSSGQGNEQFF. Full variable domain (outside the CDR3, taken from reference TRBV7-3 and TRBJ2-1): GAGVSQTPSNKVTEKGKYVELRCDPISGHTALYWYRQSLGQGPEFLIYFQGTGAADDSGLPNDRFFAVRPEGSVSTLKIQRTERGDSAVYLCASSSGQGNEQFFGPGTRLTVL.

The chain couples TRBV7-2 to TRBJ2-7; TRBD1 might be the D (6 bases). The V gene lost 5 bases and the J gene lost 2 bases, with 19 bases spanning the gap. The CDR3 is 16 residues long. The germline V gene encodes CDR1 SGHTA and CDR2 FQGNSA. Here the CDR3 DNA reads TGTGCCAGCAGCGTCACAGGGCCCATTTATACCTACGAGCAGTACTTC. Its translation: CASSVTGPIYTYEQYF.

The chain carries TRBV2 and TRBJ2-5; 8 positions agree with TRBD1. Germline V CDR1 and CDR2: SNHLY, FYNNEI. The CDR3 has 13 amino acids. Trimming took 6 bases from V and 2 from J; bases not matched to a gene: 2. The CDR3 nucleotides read TGTGCCAGCAGAAACAGGGGGCAAGAGACCCAGTACTTC. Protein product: CASRNRGQETQYF.

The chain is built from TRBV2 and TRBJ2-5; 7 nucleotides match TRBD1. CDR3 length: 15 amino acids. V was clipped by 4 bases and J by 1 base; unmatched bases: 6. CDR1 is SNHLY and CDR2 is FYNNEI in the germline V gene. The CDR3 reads CASSVGGITQETQYF. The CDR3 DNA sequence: TGTGCCAGCAGTGTAGGGGGCATAACCCAAGAGACCCAGTACTTC. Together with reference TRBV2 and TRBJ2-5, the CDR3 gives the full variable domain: EPEVTQTPSHQVTQMGQEVILRCVPISNHLYFYWYRQILGQKVEFLVSFYNNEISEKSEIFDDQFSVERPDGSNFTLKIRSTKLEDSAMYFCASSVGGITQETQYFGPGTRLLVL.

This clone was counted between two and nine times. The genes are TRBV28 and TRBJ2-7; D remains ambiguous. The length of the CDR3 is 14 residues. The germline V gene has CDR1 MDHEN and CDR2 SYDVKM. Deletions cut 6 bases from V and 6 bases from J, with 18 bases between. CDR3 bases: TGTGCCAGCAGCCCCGACCCTCGTCAACGCGAGCAGTACTTC. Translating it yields CASSPDPRQREQYF.

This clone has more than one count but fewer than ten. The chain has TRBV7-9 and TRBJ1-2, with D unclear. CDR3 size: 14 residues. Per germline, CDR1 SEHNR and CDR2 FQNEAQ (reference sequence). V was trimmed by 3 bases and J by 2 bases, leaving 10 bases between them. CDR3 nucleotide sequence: TGTGCCAGCAGCTTCGGAAGGGCGAACTATGGCTACACCTTC. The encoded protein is CASSFGRANYGYTF. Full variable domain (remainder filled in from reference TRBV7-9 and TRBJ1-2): DTGVSQNPRHKITKRGQNVTFRCDPISEHNRLYWYRQTLGQGPEFLTYFQNEAQLEKSRLLSDRFSAERPKGSFSTLEIQRTEQGDSAMYLCASSFGRANYGYTFGSGTRLTVV.

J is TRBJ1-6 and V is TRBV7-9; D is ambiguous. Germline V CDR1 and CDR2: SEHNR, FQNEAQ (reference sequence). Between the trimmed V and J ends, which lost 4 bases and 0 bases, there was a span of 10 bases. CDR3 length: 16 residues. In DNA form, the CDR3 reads TGTGCCAGCAGCTCCAGCGGCCTCTCCTATAATTCACCCCTCCACTTT. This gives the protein CASSSSGLSYNSPLHF.

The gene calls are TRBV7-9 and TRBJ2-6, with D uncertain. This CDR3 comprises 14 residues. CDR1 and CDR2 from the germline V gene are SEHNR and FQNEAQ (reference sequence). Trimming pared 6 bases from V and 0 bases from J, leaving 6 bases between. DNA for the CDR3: TGTGCCAGCAGTCGTAGCTCTGGGGCCAACGTCCTGACTTTC. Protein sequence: CASSRSSGANVLTF.

As DNA, the CDR3 is TGTGCCAGCTCACCAAGCCGGACTCAAGAGACCCAGTACTTC. This translates into CASSPSRTQETQYF. The rearrangement joins TRBV18 to TRBJ2-5; a possible D gene is TRBD2 (5 bases). The CDR3 covers 14 residues. CDR1 and CDR2 from the germline V gene are KGHSH and LQKENI. V was trimmed by 2 bases and J by 2 bases, leaving 9 bases between them.

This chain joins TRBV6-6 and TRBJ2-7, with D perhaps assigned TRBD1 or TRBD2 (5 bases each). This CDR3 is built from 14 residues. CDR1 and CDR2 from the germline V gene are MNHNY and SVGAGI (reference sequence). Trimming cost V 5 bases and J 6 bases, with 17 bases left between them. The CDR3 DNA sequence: TGTGCCAGCAGTCAAAACCAGGGAGCCGGCGAGCAGTACTTC. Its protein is CASSQNQGAGEQYF.